This T cell receptor beta chain derives from a study of blood T cell repertoires in COVID-19. Profiling relied on immunoSEQ multiplex PCR, and the TCRdb table lists in-frame clones only, not all of them. Found here are some 240,000 clones, about 85% of them singletons; the top ten hold roughly 6.7%. Recruitment covered about 25 US areas and drew participants whose ages spanned roughly 18 to 89 years. Cohort assignment relied on participant-reported clinical history. V gave up 2 bases and J gave up 8 bases, with 12 bases separating them. Per the germline V gene, CDR1 is MNHNY and CDR2 is SVGAGI (reference sequence). The CDR3 has 13 amino acids.

The clonotype comes from a woman aged 45 to 65 who had been exposed to COVID-19. The chain links TRBV6-6 to TRBJ1-2; unclear D gene. Sequencing input: PBMCs or T cells enriched from blood (not recorded which). The CDR3 here is CASSYNEGLGYTF. The CDR3 region has the DNA TGTGCCAGCAGTTACAATGAGGGATTAGGCTACACCTTC.